This TCR beta chain is drawn from a study of T cells in Graves' hyperthyroidism and ophthalmopathy. Findings of the study overall: In the analysis, a 13 V-J model separated ophthalmopathy from stable hyperthyroidism.

The CDR3 length is 13 residues. The germline CDR1 and CDR2 sequences are LNHNV and YYDKDF (reference sequence). The ends were cut back, 8 bases at V and 4 bases at J, with 12 bases in the middle. Amplification targeted TCR beta CDR3 regions from RNA transcripts. Using the HTBI primer set, a first-round RT-PCR was run on the TCR CDR3. One entry per CDR3 protein, called by TCRdb with MiXCR from the multiplex PCR reads. The table lists hundreds of thousands of distinct CDR3 sequences, around 39% of them singletons, with more than 7% in the top ten. This clonotype was seen ten or more times. The antigen is not known.

V gene TRBV15 combines with J gene TRBJ1-3, with D possibly being TRBD1 (6 bases). What was sequenced was blood. The clonotype originates from a man aged 18 to 30 with Graves' hyperthyroidism. The DNA of the CDR3 is TGTGCCACCTCAGGGCAGGGGGGAAACACCATATATTTT. It specifies CATSGQGGNTIYF. Together with reference TRBV15 and TRBJ1-3, the CDR3 gives the full variable domain: DAMVIQNPRYQVTQFGKPVTLSCSQTLNHNVMYWYQQKSSQAPKLLFHYYDKDFNNEADTPDNFQSRRPNTSFCFLDIRSPGLGDTAMYLCATSGQGGNTIYFGEGSWLTVV.